This note documents a single T cell receptor (beta chain) sequence. The data were taken from a study of blood T cell repertoires in COVID-19. Study in general: Sites across the United States, Italy and Spain contributed samples from acute and convalescent COVID-19. PBMCs, B-cell-depleted T cells, or T cells provided the cDNA or gDNA that made up the material.

As handled by the study authors: Reference gene primer amplification yielded estimated nucleated cell counts. Clones were read by immunoSEQ multiplex PCR, and TCRdb kept only the in-frame ones, dropping some. That table gives V, J and clone size, and the DNA gave D and trimming. The sample consists of about 78,000 clones, 84% of them appearing once. The clonotype was recovered from a man aged 50-59 years with acute or convalescent COVID-19. The sample consisted of peripheral blood.

CDR3: CASSLSLAGGAYNEQFF. DNA of the CDR3: TGTGCCAGCAGTTTATCGTTGGCGGGGGGGGCCTACAATGAGCAGTTCTTC. This chain joins TRBV27 and TRBJ2-1; 9 positions agree with TRBD2. CDR1 is MNHEY and CDR2 is SMNVEV in the germline V gene (reference sequence). There are 17 residues in the CDR3. V lost 0 bases and J lost 2; bases outside the gene matches: 5.